Sequencing of this T cell receptor beta chain was carried out in a study of T cell responses to AZD1222 COVID-19 vaccine. Findings and limits, study-wide: Of the AZD1222 recipients, only five to seven were seropositive at baseline. Dominant CD4 TCR responses targeted spike regions 160-218 and 743-854. Females outnumbered males among donors, who were mostly white British; clonal diversity was possibly underestimated.

Produced via immunoSEQ multiplex PCR; TCRdb's table is partial and in-frame only. Found here are approximately 100,000 clones, 87% of them singletons; the top ten hold about 3%. Germline V gene data show CDR1 as SQVTM and CDR2 as ANQGSEA. Unmatched junction bases numbered 4, after V lost 4 bases and J lost 6 bases. The CDR3 sequence is 13 residues long. Note on this clone: Its antigen is not identified.

Sequenced here: peripheral blood, sampled on day 0 of AZD1222 vaccination. The origin of this receptor is an adult in good health. This rearrangement joins TRBV29-1 to TRBJ2-1, with 9 positions matching TRBD2. CDR3 region: CSVVVAGVNEQFF. The CDR3 DNA reads as TGCAGCGTTGTGGTAGCGGGGGTCAATGAGCAGTTCTTC.